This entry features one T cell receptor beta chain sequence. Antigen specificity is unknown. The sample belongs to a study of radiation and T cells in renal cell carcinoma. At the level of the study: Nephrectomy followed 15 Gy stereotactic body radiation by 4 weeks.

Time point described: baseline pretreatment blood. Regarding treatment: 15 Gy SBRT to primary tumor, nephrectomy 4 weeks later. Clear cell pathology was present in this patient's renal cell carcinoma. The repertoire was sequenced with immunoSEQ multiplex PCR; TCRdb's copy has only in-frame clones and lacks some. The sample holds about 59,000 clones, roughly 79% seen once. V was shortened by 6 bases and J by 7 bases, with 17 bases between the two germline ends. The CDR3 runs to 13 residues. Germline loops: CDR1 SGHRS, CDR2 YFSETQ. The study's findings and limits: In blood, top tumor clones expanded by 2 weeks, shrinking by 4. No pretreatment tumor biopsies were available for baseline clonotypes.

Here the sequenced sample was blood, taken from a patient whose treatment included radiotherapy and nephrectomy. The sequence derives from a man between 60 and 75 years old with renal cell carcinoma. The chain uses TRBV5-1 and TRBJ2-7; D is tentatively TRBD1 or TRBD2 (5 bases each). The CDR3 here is CASTVGVLGEQYF. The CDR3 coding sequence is TGCGCCAGCACCGTGGGGGTTCTGGGGGAGCAGTACTTC. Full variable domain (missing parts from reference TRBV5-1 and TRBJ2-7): KAGVTQTPRYLIKTRGQQVTLSCSPISGHRSVSWYQQTPGQGLQFLFEYFSETQRNKGNFPGRFSGRQFSNSRSEMNVSTLELGDSALYLCASTVGVLGEQYFGPGTRLTVT.